This TCR beta chain was observed in a study of CD4 T cells in relation to SARS-CoV-2 and coronaviruses. Across the whole study: After nine to eleven days of antigen culture, PBMC TCR beta CDR3s were sequenced.

Trimming stripped 1 base from V and 1 base from J, with 17 bases between. Germline V gene lookup returns CDR1 KGHSH and CDR2 LQKENI. This CDR3 comprises 18 residues. A remark on this clone: Its antigen is undetermined.

Before the COVID-19 pandemic, during about 2011-2019, CD4+ T cells were taken from unexposed donors. The cells were cultured for roughly 11 days before CD4+ T cells were isolated. Repertoires were generated with immunoSEQ multiplex PCR, while TCRdb's copy carries only in-frame clones and drops some. The data show 20,000 to 25,000 clones, with about 79% seen just once and roughly an eighth held by the top ten. The clonotype comes from a human donor in good health. This sequence joins TRBV18 and TRBJ1-3, with D perhaps TRBD1 (6 bases). The sequenced material came from CD4+ T cells from PBMCs, cultured in vitro. Here the CDR3 reads CASSPRLIQGYSGNTIYF. The DNA of the CDR3 is TGTGCCAGCTCACCACGGTTAATCCAGGGGTATTCTGGAAACACCATATATTTT.